This T cell receptor (beta chain) was recorded in a study of cytomegalovirus exposure and HLA in healthy donors. Notes on the study in general: In vitro, a few CMV-associated chains proved specific for CMV antigens. Most CMV-associated TCR beta chains were later found to appear HLA-restricted. Later analysis identified a missense DCLRE1C variant that was linked to TCR beta V- and J-gene trimming.

A remark on this clone: The antigen remains unidentified.

Use of 60 Vbeta and 13 Jbeta primers characterized the PCR. The data were produced by immunoSEQ multiplex PCR, yet TCRdb's version contains in-frame clones alone and is incomplete. The sample includes about 48,000 clones. This receptor was identified in a male donor in good health and CMV-seropositive. Sequenced input: PBMCs.

The CDR3 region is CASSRVGGVTQYF. CDR3 sequence (DNA): TGTGCCAGCAGTCGTGTCGGGGGGGTGACCCAGTACTTC. The gene calls are TRBV27 and TRBJ2-5; 8 bases align to TRBD2. Germline assignment: CDR1 MNHEY and CDR2 SMNVEV (reference sequence). This CDR3 has 13 residues. After removal of 5 bases from V and 7 bases from J, the junction contained 6 bases not matched to a gene.